This T cell receptor (beta chain) was observed in a study of blood T cell repertoires in COVID-19. Across the study: The origin of the acute and convalescent COVID-19 samples was the United States, Italy and Spain.

Original data processing: Cell counts per sample came from amplifying reference gene primers. TCRdb keeps only in-frame clones here, not all; method: immunoSEQ multiplex PCR. The V and J calls and the clone size are those of that table, but D and trimming were determined from the DNA. The sample has 150,000 to 200,000 clones; just under 80% are singletons. Trimming stripped 5 bases from V and 3 bases from J, with 10 bases between. Germline lookup yields CDR1 SGHAT and CDR2 FQNNGV. CDR3 length: 14 amino acids. This TCR derives from a man between 70 and 80 years old with active or convalescent COVID-19. This chain connects TRBV11-2 to TRBJ2-2, with D unclear. The sample was peripheral blood. Here the CDR3 reads CASSPLRHTGELFF. CDR3 nucleotides: TGTGCCAGCAGCCCCCTGCGGCACACCGGGGAGCTGTTTTTT.